These 7 T cell receptor beta chains originate from one sample sequenced in a study of OX40 agonist ivuxolimab in advanced cancers. The data were produced by immunoSEQ multiplex PCR, yet TCRdb's version contains in-frame clones alone and is incomplete. The sample yields around 60,000 clones, 80% to 90% seen once. The sample was CD4+ or CD8+ T cells sorted from blood, taken in a trial of the OX40 agonist ivuxolimab. The receptor set was obtained from an adult with an advanced solid tumor such as melanoma, head and neck, liver or kidney cancer.

This clone was seen only a few times. The J gene is TRBJ1-6, the V gene TRBV28; 7 bases are shared with TRBD1. The CDR3 contains 14 residues. V lost 5 bases and J lost 10; bases outside the gene matches: 8. Germline V gene data show CDR1 as MDHEN and CDR2 as SYDVKM. This chain's CDR3 is CASSLNRGGSPLHF. CDR3 nucleotide sequence: TGTGCCAGCAGTCTCAACAGGGGTGGGTCACCCCTCCACTTT.

This clone occurred once. The chain has TRBV9 and TRBJ2-2, with 11 bases matching TRBD2. The junction had 11 bases not matched to a gene; V was cut back by 4 bases and J by 3 bases. Germline V CDR1 and CDR2: SGDLS, YYNGEE. The CDR3 covers 18 residues. CDR3: CASSIASGGLGDTGELFF. CDR3 DNA: TGTGCCAGCAGCATAGCTAGCGGGGGGCTCGGGGACACCGGGGAGCTGTTTTTT.

The genes are TRBV5-6 and TRBJ1-2; the D is unclear. V lost 1 base to trimming and J lost 8 bases, with 12 bases between them. Germline assignment: CDR1 SGHDT and CDR2 YYEEEE. This CDR3 contains 13 residues. DNA of the CDR3: TGTGCCAGCAGCTTGACCGCCGCCGGGGGCTACACCTTC. Translated: CASSLTAAGGYTF. Variable domain in full (rest from reference TRBV5-6 and TRBJ1-2): DAGVTQSPTHLIKTRGQQVTLRCSPKSGHDTVSWYQQALGQGPQFIFQYYEEEERQRGNFPDRFSGHQFPNYSSELNVNALLLGDSALYLCASSLTAAGGYTFGSGTRLTVV.

As regards this clone: Germline is not matched at one junction end, which may reflect a read error. The genes are TRBV7-7 and TRBJ2-5, with 8 bases lining up with TRBD2. Germline V gene lookup returns CDR1 SSHAT and CDR2 FNYEAQ (reference sequence). This CDR3 has 13 amino acids. This chain's CDR3 is CASSPGGRETQYF. The CDR3, as DNA: TGTGCTAGCAGCCCGGGGGGGCGCGAGACCCAGTACTTC.

This clone appeared a single time. The chain has TRBV21-1 and TRBJ1-5; the tabulated D call, TRBD1, remains unverified against the DNA. TRBV21-1 is classified as a pseudogene. There are 17 residues in the CDR3. DNA of the CDR3: TGTGCCAGCAGCAAAATCGTAGCAGGGGGCTGGAATCAGCCCCAGCATTTT. This encodes CASSKIVAGGWNQPQHF.

The rearrangement links TRBV6-1 to TRBJ2-1; D is possibly TRBD1 (5 bases). The germline V gene has CDR1 MNHNS and CDR2 SASEGT. V lost 8 bases and J 3 bases, leaving 17 bases between the germline ends. The CDR3 spans 15 residues. CDR3 DNA: TGTGCCAGCCCGAAGAATTCCGGACACTACAATGAGCAGTTCTTC. It is translated as CASPKNSGHYNEQFF.

The chain links TRBV4-2 to TRBJ2-5, with D possibly matching TRBD1 (6 bases). CDR3 size: 16 residues. V was cut by 2 bases and J by 2 bases, with 15 bases left in between. In germline, CDR1 is LGHNA, CDR2 YNFKEQ. DNA of the CDR3: TGTGCCAGCAGCCAAAACGCCGGGACAACTCAAGAGACCCAGTACTTC. Its translation is CASSQNAGTTQETQYF.